The T cell receptor beta chain described here comes from a study of T-cell reconstitution after alpha-beta-depleted transplantation in children. In germline, CDR1 is DFQATT, CDR2 SNEGSKA (reference sequence). CDR3 length: 15 residues. J gave up 8 bases and V 1 base, and 11 bases lay outside the gene matches. The library targeted TCRbeta and was prepared with unique molecular identifiers. TCRdb re-called the PCR reads through MiXCR, storing one row per CDR3 protein. The profile shows around 360,000 distinct CDR3 sequences, about 9.3% of them singletons. This clonotype was counted only a few times. The starting material was PBMCs from the stem cell graft donor, obtained from the stem cell graft. The source of this sequence is a human donor who donated a stem cell graft to a child with acute lymphoblastic leukemia. The chain recombines TRBV20-1 with TRBJ2-1; 7 bases line up with TRBD2. Here the CDR3 DNA reads TGCAGTGCTAGAGTTTCTAGCGGTCCTGGCGATGAGCAGTTCTTC. Encoded protein: CSARVSSGPGDEQFF.